This TCR beta chain was documented in a study of human T cells and chemical hapten exposure. TCRdb re-called the RACE reads through MiXCR, storing one row per CDR3 protein. The sample shows about 110,000 distinct CDR3 sequences, approximately 12% of them seen only once. As to time point: pre-sensitization, week 0. Treatment in this sample: therapeutic diphenylcyclopropenone sensitization with weekly scalp DPC. CDR3 length: 17 amino acids. The V segment lost 1 base and the J segment 0 bases; nucleotides outside the gene matches: 5. Germline V gene sequence: CDR1 SGHTA, CDR2 FQGNSA. With respect to this clonotype: Its antigen is as yet unknown.

Whole-study results and caveats: Following DPC sensitization, TCRs present above 1 in 1000 frequency showed no change.

The receptor was derived from a woman aged 45 to 65 with alopecia areata. Some clones in this sample may be carry-over from other donors' samples. The source was whole blood, collected in connection with sensitization to the hapten diphenylcyclopropenone (DPC). The chain carries TRBV7-2 and TRBJ2-5, with 10 bases that match TRBD2. CDR3 loop: CASSLEPSGGYQETQYF. As DNA, the CDR3 is TGTGCCAGCAGCTTAGAACCTAGCGGGGGATACCAAGAGACCCAGTACTTC.